These T cell receptor beta chains were read from a single sample in a study of blood T cell repertoires in COVID-19. The repertoire was sequenced with immunoSEQ multiplex PCR; TCRdb's copy has only in-frame clones and lacks some. The data hold about 67,000 clones, with around 90% observed a single time. Material: peripheral blood. Receptors were obtained from an elderly woman with acute or convalescent COVID-19. The CDR3 runs from the conserved cysteine through the conserved F or W. D genes are given only for firm matches. Clone size is not always given. Where it is, it says once, few, many or a class for expanded clones.

16	TRBV30	TRBJ1-6	NA	NA	TGTGCCTGGAGTGACACCCCACCCGGGTCAGGAGGGAGGTTCCACTTT	CAWSDTPPGSGGRFHF
15	TRBV4-1	TRBJ1-5	NA	NA	TGCGCCAGCAGCCTAACCGTCGGGATCAATCAGCCCCAGCATTTT	CASSLTVGINQPQHF
16	TRBV19	TRBJ2-7	TRBD1	NA	TGTGCCAGTAGTCCCCAAAACACAGGGGGTGTTTCGGTGCAGTACTTC	CASSPQNTGGVSVQYF
15	TRBV18	TRBJ1-4	NA	NA	TGTGCCAGCTCACCAGCCCCAGGGAATAATGAAAAACTGTTTTTT	CASSPAPGNNEKLFF
15	TRBV25-1	TRBJ2-3	NA	NA	TGTGCCAGCTCGCGGGACGGCACTAGCACAGATACGCAGTATTTT	CASSRDGTSTDTQYF
15	TRBV29-1	TRBJ2-4	NA	NA	TGCAGCGTTACCAGGGTGGGGAAAGCCAAAAACATTCAGTACTTC	CSVTRVGKAKNIQYF
17	TRBV5-8	TRBJ2-3	TRBD2	NA	TGTGCCAGCAGCTTGTCCTGGACTAGCGTTTCCACAGATACGCAGTATTTT	CASSLSWTSVSTDTQYF
13	TRBV6-1	TRBJ1-1	NA	NA	TGTGCCAGCAGTGAATTCCAGGGTGCTGAAGCTTTCTTT	CASSEFQGAEAFF
17	TRBV27	TRBJ2-5	NA	NA	TGTGCCAGTCGCGGGACTCTGGGCCGAAAGGACCAAGAGACCCAGTACTTC	CASRGTLGRKDQETQYF
14	TRBV5-1	TRBJ1-1	NA	NA	TGCGCCAGCAGCTTGGCCGGCCAGGGGCTTGAAGCTTTCTTT	CASSLAGQGLEAFF
13	TRBV2	TRBJ1-2	TRBD1	NA	TGTGCCAGCAGGACGACAGGGCTCTATGGCTACACCTTC	CASRTTGLYGYTF
13	TRBV7-6	TRBJ2-7	NA	NA	TGTGCCAGCAGCGCCGGACAGTTCTACGAGCAGTACTTC	CASSAGQFYEQYF
14	TRBV27	TRBJ1-5	NA	NA	TGTGCCACCGGGGACGCGGGGGTGAGTCAGCCCCAGCATTTT	CATGDAGVSQPQHF
15	TRBV3-1/TRBV3-2	TRBJ2-5	NA	NA	TGTGCCAGCAGCCAAGGGGGGACAACCCAAGAGACCCAGTACTTC	CASSQGGTTQETQYF
15	TRBV20-1	TRBJ2-4	NA	NA	TGCAGTGCTAGTAATCCAGGGCGAGCCAAAAACATTCAGTACTTC	CSASNPGRAKNIQYF
16	TRBV3-1/TRBV3-2	TRBJ1-2	NA	NA	TGTGCCAGCAGCCAGACAGGTTCCGGGGCCTTCTATGGCTACACCTTC	CASSQTGSGAFYGYTF
15	TRBV11-2	TRBJ2-7	NA	NA	TGTGCCAGCAGCGCAGTATCACTAGAGCCACACGAGCAGTACTTC	CASSAVSLEPHEQYF
14	TRBV3-1/TRBV3-2	TRBJ2-3	NA	NA	TGTGCCAGCAGCCAAGTACTAGGAGTAGATACGCAGTATTTT	CASSQVLGVDTQYF
10	TRBV20-1	TRBJ1-5	NA	NA	TGCAGTGCTGGAAACAGGGACCAGCATTTT	CSAGNRDQHF
13	TRBV7-9	TRBJ2-1	NA	NA	TGTGCCAGCAGCTTAGCGGGCCCCCTTGAGCAGTTCTTC	CASSLAGPLEQFF
13	TRBV10-3	TRBJ1-2	NA	NA	TGTGCCACGAGGGCGGGGGAATCCTATGGCTACACCTTC	CATRAGESYGYTF
16	TRBV6-5	TRBJ2-5	TRBD2	NA	TGTGCCAGCAGTTACTCGGGGACTAGCGAGGTGGAGACCCAGTACTTC	CASSYSGTSEVETQYF
15	TRBV7-2	TRBJ2-1	TRBD2	NA	TGTGCCAGCAGCCCCTCCGGGACTAGAGACAATGAGCAGTTCTTC	CASSPSGTRDNEQFF
14	TRBV11-2	TRBJ1-2	NA	NA	TGTGCCAGCAGCTTTATGGGGGCGAACTATGGCTACACCTTC	CASSFMGANYGYTF
14	TRBV4-1	TRBJ2-1	NA	NA	TGCGCCAGCAGCCAATATATAGTTATGAATGAGCAGTTCTTC	CASSQYIVMNEQFF
13	TRBV2	TRBJ1-1	NA	NA	TGTGCCAGCAAGTTGGGGGGGAACACTGAAGCTTTCTTT	CASKLGGNTEAFF
16	TRBV27	TRBJ1-2	TRBD1	NA	TGTGCCAGCAGTTTGGCACAGGGGGTACCGTTTTATGGCTACACCTTC	CASSLAQGVPFYGYTF
13	TRBV7-6	TRBJ1-6	NA	NA	TGTGCCAGCCGCCTTTGGGGGGATTCACCCCTCCACTTT	CASRLWGDSPLHF
15	TRBV7-9	TRBJ1-1	NA	NA	TGTGCCAGCAGCTTTCCCGCAGGGGTGGGTACTGAAGCTTTCTTT	CASSFPAGVGTEAFF
13	TRBV7-9	TRBJ1-2	NA	once	TGTGCCAGCAGCTTAGCGGCTGACTATGGCTACACCTTC	CASSLAADYGYTF
13	TRBV1	TRBJ1-2	NA	NA	TGCACCAGCAGCCAAGCGGCTAACTATGGCTACACCTTC	CTSSQAANYGYTF
13	TRBV7-9	TRBJ2-5	NA	NA	TGTGCCTGGTTGGGACTGGACCAAGAGACCCAGTACTTC	CAWLGLDQETQYF
15	TRBV5-8	TRBJ2-3	TRBD2	NA	TGTGCCAGCAGCCCGACTAGCGGGCGCACAGATACGCAGTATTTT	CASSPTSGRTDTQYF
14	TRBV7-2	TRBJ2-3	NA	NA	TGTGCCAGCAGCTTAGGACTACCGCAAGAGGCGCAGTATTTT	CASSLGLPQEAQYF
13	TRBV19	TRBJ2-6	NA	NA	TGTGCCACGGGGGGCTTTGGGGCCAACGTCCTGACTTTC	CATGGFGANVLTF
15	TRBV7-2	TRBJ2-7	TRBD2	NA	TGTGCCAGCAGCACTCGGCGGGAGCCCTCTTCTGGGCAGTACTTC	CASSTRREPSSGQYF
16	TRBV7-8	TRBJ1-1	NA	NA	TGTGCCAGCAGCTGGTCCGGGACAAGGTCACCCCATGAAGCTTTCTTT	CASSWSGTRSPHEAFF
13	TRBV29-1	TRBJ2-1	NA	NA	TGCAGCGCTGAGGGGGACTTCTACAATGAGCAGTTCTTC	CSAEGDFYNEQFF
15	TRBV19	TRBJ2-5	NA	NA	TGTGCCAGTAGTCCAACCCCGGCAGGGCCAGAGACCCAGTACTTC	CASSPTPAGPETQYF
14	TRBV19	TRBJ1-1	NA	NA	TGTGCCAGTAGTATAAGGGGTCCTTCGGGTGAAGCTTTCTTT	CASSIRGPSGEAFF
15	TRBV6-5	TRBJ1-4	NA	NA	TGTGCCAGCAGCTTTGGACAGACCAAAGGGGAAAAACTGTTTTTT	CASSFGQTKGEKLFF
13	TRBV15	TRBJ2-3	NA	NA	TGTGCCACCAGGGGCGGGAGCACAGATACGCAGTATTTT	CATRGGSTDTQYF
15	TRBV19	TRBJ2-1	TRBD2	once	TGTGCCAGTACTGGGACTAGCGGGTTCTACAATGAGCAGTTCTTC	CASTGTSGFYNEQFF
13	TRBV5-1	TRBJ1-6	NA	NA	TGCGCCAGCCAGGGATCCGATAATTCACCCCTCCACTTT	CASQGSDNSPLHF
16	TRBV15	TRBJ1-2	NA	NA	TGTGCCACCAGCAGTCGGACCGGGACTTATTCGTATGGCTACACCTTC	CATSSRTGTYSYGYTF
15	TRBV15	TRBJ1-5	NA	NA	TGTGCCACCAGCAGAGATCGGGGGGAGCATCAGCCCCAGCATTTT	CATSRDRGEHQPQHF
17	TRBV28	TRBJ1-5	TRBD1	NA	TGTGCCAGCACACCGGGACAGGGGAGAAACAGCAATCAGCCCCAGCATTTT	CASTPGQGRNSNQPQHF
14	TRBV4-3	TRBJ1-2	TRBD1	NA	TGCGCCAGCAGCCGGGGACAGGGAAACTATGGCTACACCTTC	CASSRGQGNYGYTF
14	TRBV6-5	TRBJ2-2	NA	NA	TGTGCCAGCATGCGGGCTATGAACACCGGGGAGCTGTTTTTT	CASMRAMNTGELFF
14	TRBV27	TRBJ2-3	NA	NA	TGTGCCAGCACCCCAGATTCAGTTCAAGATACGCAGTATTTT	CASTPDSVQDTQYF
15	TRBV28	TRBJ1-1	TRBD1	NA	TGTGCCAGCAGTTTGACAGGGGGCAGGAACACTGAAGCTTTCTTT	CASSLTGGRNTEAFF